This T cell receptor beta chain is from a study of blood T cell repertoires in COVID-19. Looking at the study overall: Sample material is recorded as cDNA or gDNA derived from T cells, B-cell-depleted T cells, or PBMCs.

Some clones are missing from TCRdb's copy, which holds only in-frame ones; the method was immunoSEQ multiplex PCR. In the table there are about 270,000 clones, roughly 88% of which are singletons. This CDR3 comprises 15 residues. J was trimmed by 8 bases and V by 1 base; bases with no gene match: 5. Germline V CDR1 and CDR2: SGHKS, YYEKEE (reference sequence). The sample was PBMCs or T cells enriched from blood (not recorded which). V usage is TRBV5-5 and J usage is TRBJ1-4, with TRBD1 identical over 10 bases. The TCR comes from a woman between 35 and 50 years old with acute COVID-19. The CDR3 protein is CASSLPGQGSEKLFF. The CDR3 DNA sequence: TGTGCCAGCAGCTTGCCGGGACAGGGGAGCGAAAAACTGTTTTTT.